This TCR beta chain was obtained from a study of cytomegalovirus exposure and HLA in healthy donors. The wider study: Roughly 85 million unique TCRs from HLA-typed donors made up an early data release.

The PCR ran on 60 Vbeta and 13 Jbeta primers. Sequenced by immunoSEQ multiplex PCR; TCRdb stores in-frame clones only, minus some. The sample carries 130,000 to 150,000 clones, around 80% recorded once. The sample holds a few counts of this clone. Germline V lookup: CDR1 SGHNT, CDR2 YENEEA. With 3 bases removed from V and 1 base from J, the gap between germline ends came to 6 bases. This CDR3 is 13 amino acids long. Sequenced: PBMCs. This TCR was recovered from a man between 40 and 49 years old in good health and CMV-seropositive. The chain links TRBV11-3 to TRBJ1-1; perhaps TRBD1 as D (6 bases). CDR3 nucleotides: TGTGCCAGCAGCTTGGGACAGAACACTGAAGCTTTCTTT. This gives the protein CASSLGQNTEAFF. Using reference TRBV11-3 and TRBJ1-1 for the parts outside the CDR3, the full variable domain is EAGVVQSPRYKIIEKKQPVAFWCNPISGHNTLYWYLQNLGQGPELLIRYENEEAVDDSQLPKDRFSAERLKGVDSTLKIQPAELGDSAVYLCASSLGQNTEAFFGQGTRLTVV.